Presented here are 21 T cell receptor beta chains from one specimen sequenced in a study of blood T cell repertoires in COVID-19. Generated by immunoSEQ multiplex PCR, the TCRdb table keeps only in-frame clones and is missing some. The sample yields about 100,000 clones, roughly 84% seen once. Sequencing was done on a sample of peripheral blood. Receptors originate from a human donor in a cohort sampled during active COVID-19.

V and J are TRBV7-2 and TRBJ1-6; tentatively, D is TRBD1 (5 bases). CDR1 and CDR2 from the germline V gene are SGHTA and FQGNSA. This CDR3 has 16 residues. Trimming stripped 1 base from V and 10 bases from J, with 17 bases between. CDR3 bases: TGTGCCAGCAGCTTAGATGGGACTGTTGGGGCGTCACCCCTCCACTTT. Its translation: CASSLDGTVGASPLHF.

This rearrangement joins TRBV7-3 to TRBJ1-1; D is ambiguous. This CDR3 has 13 residues. The V end was cut by 2 bases, the J end by 3 bases, with 7 bases between. CDR1 and CDR2 (germline): SGHTA, FQGTGA. CDR3 sequence: CASSLGPDTEAFF. The CDR3 region has the DNA TGTGCCAGCAGCTTAGGCCCCGACACTGAAGCTTTCTTT.

J is TRBJ2-1 and V is TRBV29-1, with 9 bases that match TRBD2. The germline V gene has CDR1 SQVTM and CDR2 ANQGSEA. This CDR3 spans 15 amino acids. The trim removed 0 bases at V and 4 bases at J, leaving 4 bases unmatched. The CDR3 here is CSVEDRLAGYNEQFF. CDR3 nucleotides: TGCAGCGTTGAAGATCGGCTAGCGGGGTACAATGAGCAGTTCTTC.

The chain joins TRBV7-3 to TRBJ2-3; D unclear. Trimming shortened V by 2 bases and J by 0 bases, and 15 bases separated the two germline ends. Germline CDR1 SGHTA, CDR2 FQGTGA. This CDR3 is 17 amino acids long. As DNA, the CDR3 is TGTGCCAGCAGCTTATGGTCGGCCACGGGTAGCACAGATACGCAGTATTTT. This sequence encodes CASSLWSATGSTDTQYF.

This clone occurred a few times. The rearrangement joins TRBV6-5 to TRBJ2-1; TRBD1 might be the D (7 bases). Germline V gene sequence: CDR1 MNHEY, CDR2 SVGAGI. Deletions cut 2 bases from V and 10 bases from J, with 15 bases between. This CDR3 comprises 14 residues. Here the CDR3 DNA reads TGTGCCAGCAGTTACCTCCAGGGGGAGGTCGAGCAGTTCTTC. Translation gives CASSYLQGEVEQFF.

The CDR3 loop reads CASSQGGGGIGNTIYF. DNA of the CDR3: TGCGCCAGCAGCCAAGGTGGTGGGGGGATTGGAAACACCATATATTTT. The chain carries TRBV4-3 and TRBJ1-3; weak D call: TRBD1 (5 bases). The CDR3 spans 16 residues. Looked up from germline, CDR1 is LGHNA and CDR2 is YSLEER. Trimming removed 1 base at V and 3 bases at J, with 13 bases between.

The chain joins TRBV4-3 to TRBJ1-4; a weak D match, TRBD1 (5 bases). With 0 bases removed from V and 10 bases from J, the gap between germline ends came to 12 bases. This CDR3 is built from 14 residues. The germline V gene has CDR1 LGHNA and CDR2 YSLEER. The DNA of the CDR3 is TGCGCCAGCAGCCAAGACTTCCGGAGGGGAAAACTGTTTTTT. Its protein is CASSQDFRRGKLFF.

The chain joins TRBV13 to TRBJ2-7; TRBD2 agrees at 14 bases. The CDR3 consists of 19 residues. J was trimmed by 4 bases and V by 6 bases; bases with no gene match: 17. Germline CDR1 and CDR2: PRHDT and FYEKMQ (reference sequence). CDR3 residues: CASSYRRTSGGRVSYEQYF. CDR3 DNA sequence: TGTGCCAGCAGTTACCGCCGGACTAGCGGGGGGCGGGTGTCTTACGAGCAGTACTTC.

The gene calls are TRBV2 and TRBJ1-1; D is unclear. V was cut by 1 base and J by 7 bases, with 7 bases left in between. The CDR3 is made up of 12 amino acids. Germline V gene data show CDR1 as SNHLY and CDR2 as FYNNEI. The CDR3 protein is CASSEGSSEAFF. DNA of the CDR3: TGTGCCAGCAGTGAAGGGAGTAGTGAAGCTTTCTTT.

V usage is TRBV5-1 and J usage is TRBJ2-7, with D possibly TRBD1 on 6 matching bases. Germline CDR1 and CDR2: SGHRS and YFSETQ. Trimming took 0 bases from V and 2 from J, leaving 9 bases between them. The length of the CDR3 is 14 residues. The DNA for the CDR3 is TGCGCCAGCAGCTTGGCCGGACAGACCTACGAGCAGTACTTC. Protein product: CASSLAGQTYEQYF.

The rearrangement uses TRBV5-1 and TRBJ1-4, with 10 bases matching TRBD1. Unmatched junction bases numbered 3, after V lost 0 bases and J lost 7 bases. Germline V lookup: CDR1 SGHRS, CDR2 YFSETQ. The CDR3 covers 15 residues. CDR3 amino acids: CASSLGGDRGEKLFF. In DNA form, the CDR3 reads TGCGCCAGCAGCTTGGGAGGGGACAGGGGTGAAAAACTGTTTTTT.

The chain combines TRBV5-4 with TRBJ2-3; 8 nucleotides align to TRBD2. The germline V gene has CDR1 SGHNT and CDR2 YYREEE (reference sequence). Unmatched junction bases numbered 4, after V lost 2 bases and J lost 2 bases. The CDR3 loop spans 15 amino acids. The DNA for the CDR3 is TGTGCCAGCAGCTTCGATAGCGGGGTCACAGATACGCAGTATTTT. It encodes CASSFDSGVTDTQYF.

J is TRBJ1-1 and V is TRBV3-1 (or the pseudogene TRBV3-2); TRBD1 aligns across 7 bases. The CDR3 sequence is 12 residues long. V trimming: 4 bases; J trimming: 10 bases; junction bases outside the gene matches: 6. The germline CDR1 and CDR2 sequences are LGHDT and YNNKEL (reference sequence). The DNA of the CDR3 is TGTGCCAGCAGCCGCACAGGGGTGGGAGCTTTCTTT. Translated: CASSRTGVGAFF.

The chain links TRBV7-8 to TRBJ2-3; no clear D gene. V lost 5 bases and J lost 1, with 4 bases in between. This CDR3 has 12 amino acids. Germline assignment: CDR1 SGHVS and CDR2 FQNEAQ. The CDR3 bases are TGTGCCAGCAGCCCCGGCACAGATACGCAGTATTTT. Protein sequence: CASSPGTDTQYF.

The CDR3, as DNA: TGTGCCAGCAGTTACGGTGCCTCGGGGGGGGAAAAACTGTTTTTT. Protein product: CASSYGASGGEKLFF. This chain uses TRBV6-5 with TRBJ1-4; D perhaps matches TRBD1 (5 bases). V gave up 2 bases and J gave up 8 bases, with 15 bases separating them. Per the germline V gene, CDR1 is MNHEY and CDR2 is SVGAGI. This CDR3 has 15 residues.

The genes are TRBV7-2 and TRBJ1-2, with 9 bases aligning to TRBD1. Germline V gives CDR1 SGHTA, CDR2 FQGNSA. The CDR3 length is 15 residues. J was trimmed by 2 bases and V by 3 bases; bases with no gene match: 4. The DNA of the CDR3 is TGTGCCAGCAGCTTTGGTGGGACAGGGAACTATGGCTACACCTTC. Translating gives CASSFGGTGNYGYTF.

The J gene is TRBJ2-5, the V gene TRBV7-2, with D hard to call. Trimming shortened V by 3 bases and J by 2 bases, and 10 bases separated the two germline ends. The CDR3 contains 14 residues. The germline gives CDR1 SGHTA, CDR2 FQGNSA. The CDR3, as DNA: TGTGCCAGCAGCTTCGCGGCTACACAAGAGACCCAGTACTTC. Translated, it gives CASSFAATQETQYF.

V usage is TRBV19 and J usage is TRBJ2-1; 10 bases are a match to TRBD2. The V and J ends lost 5 bases and 0 bases, in that order; junction bases with no gene match: 10. The CDR3 length is 18 residues. Looked up from germline, CDR1 is LNHDA and CDR2 is SQIVND (reference sequence). CDR3: CASSQGGLADSSYNEQFF. The CDR3 DNA reads as TGTGCCAGTAGTCAAGGTGGACTAGCGGATAGCTCCTACAATGAGCAGTTCTTC.

The rearrangement uses TRBV30 and TRBJ1-4; 11 nucleotides match TRBD1. The CDR3 runs 17 residues. With 1 base clipped from V and 7 bases from J, the junction kept 11 bases outside the gene matches. In germline, CDR1 is GTSNPN, CDR2 SVGIG (reference sequence). The CDR3 bases are TGTGCCTGGAGTGCGGGACAGGGGGTCCGGGGTGGTGAAAAACTGTTTTTT. Translating gives CAWSAGQGVRGGEKLFF.

The V gene is TRBV11-2, the J gene TRBJ2-3, with D unclear. The CDR3 spans 13 residues. Germline loops: CDR1 SGHAT, CDR2 FQNNGV. V was clipped by 6 bases and J by 1 base, with 8 bases between them. The CDR3 DNA reads as TGTGCCAGCAGTTCCCCGGGCACAGATACGCAGTATTTT. Protein: CASSSPGTDTQYF.

This sequence joins TRBV6-5 and TRBJ1-2; D gene uncertain. The CDR3 contains 13 residues. Trimming took off 5 bases at V and 3 bases at J, with 10 bases between the two ends. CDR1 MNHEY and CDR2 SVGAGI come from the germline V gene. In DNA form, the CDR3 reads TGTGCCAGCAGTCCATACTCCCACTATGGCTACACCTTC. The encoded protein is CASSPYSHYGYTF.